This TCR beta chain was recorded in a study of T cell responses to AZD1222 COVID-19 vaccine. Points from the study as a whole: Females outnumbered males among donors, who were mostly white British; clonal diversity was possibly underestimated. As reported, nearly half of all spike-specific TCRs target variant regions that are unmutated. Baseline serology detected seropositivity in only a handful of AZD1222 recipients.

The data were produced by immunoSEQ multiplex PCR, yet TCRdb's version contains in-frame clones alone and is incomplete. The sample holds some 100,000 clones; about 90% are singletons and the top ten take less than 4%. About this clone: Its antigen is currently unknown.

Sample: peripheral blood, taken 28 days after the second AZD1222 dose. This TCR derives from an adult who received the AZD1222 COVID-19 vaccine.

The CDR3: CASAQTGGSTEAFF. In DNA, the CDR3 is TGTGCTAGTGCCCAGACAGGGGGAAGCACTGAAGCTTTCTTT. The chain couples TRBV12-5 to TRBJ1-1, with 9 bases identical to TRBD1. After removal of 7 bases from V and 4 bases from J, the junction contained 7 bases not matched to a gene. The CDR3 totals 14 residues. The germline V gene encodes CDR1 LGHNT and CDR2 FRNRAP. The full variable domain, its missing parts supplied by reference TRBV12-5 and TRBJ1-1, is DARVTQTPRHKVTEMGQEVTMRCQPILGHNTVFWYRQTMMQGLELLAYFRNRAPLDDSGMPKDRFSAEMPDATLATLKIQPSEPRDSAVYFCASAQTGGSTEAFFGQGTRLTVV.